This TCR beta chain was sequenced during a study of OX40 agonist ivuxolimab in advanced cancers. Method: immunoSEQ multiplex PCR; TCRdb's copy keeps in-frame clones and lacks some. The profile shows tens of thousands of clones, about 86% of them singletons. The sequenced sample was CD4+ or CD8+ T cells sorted from blood, obtained in a trial of the OX40 agonist ivuxolimab. The receptor was derived from an adult with an advanced solid tumor such as melanoma, head and neck, liver or kidney cancer.

CDR3 DNA: TGTGCCAGCAGCCTCCGGACTAGTACGTGGAGCACAGATACGCAGTATTTT. Protein sequence: CASSLRTSTWSTDTQYF. The chain couples TRBV13 to TRBJ2-3; 7 bases line up with TRBD2. V trimming: 5 bases; J trimming: 0 bases; junction bases outside the gene matches: 11. The germline CDR1 and CDR2 sequences are PRHDT and FYEKMQ (reference sequence). The CDR3 extends over 17 amino acids.